These T cell receptor beta chains were read from a single sample in a study of T cell changes during pregnancy in multiple sclerosis. Assay: immunoSEQ multiplex PCR; the TCRdb copy retains only in-frame clones and omits some. The sample consists of 100,000 or so clones, over 85% of them appearing once. The sequencing used peripheral blood, collected in the second trimester of pregnancy. The receptors were sampled from a female donor with multiple sclerosis, enrolled in a pregnancy study. CDR3s include the opening cysteine and the closing phenylalanine or tryptophan.

v_call: TRBV15
j_call: TRBJ2-2
cdr3_aa: CATSRDHDSLTGELFF

v_call: TRBV28
j_call: TRBJ2-7
cdr3_aa: CASSLGGQVSSYEQYF

v_call: TRBV9
j_call: TRBJ2-7
cdr3_aa: CASSPEGEEYEQYF

v_call: TRBV9
j_call: TRBJ1-1
cdr3_aa: CASSAGGEGLGPFF

v_call: TRBV5-1
j_call: TRBJ2-3
cdr3_aa: CASSPGGTPPTDTQYF

v_call: TRBV7-9
j_call: TRBJ2-3
cdr3_aa: CASSLVAGEGADTQYF

v_call: TRBV4-1
j_call: TRBJ1-5
cdr3_aa: CASSHPPSNQPQHF

v_call: TRBV9
j_call: TRBJ2-5
cdr3_aa: CASSEGSQGGETQYF

v_call: TRBV6-6
j_call: TRBJ1-1
cdr3_aa: CASSYVLQGETEAFF

v_call: TRBV5-1
j_call: TRBJ2-1
cdr3_aa: CASSLGDRGLAGGYNEQFF

v_call: TRBV7-3
j_call: TRBJ2-1
cdr3_aa: CASSLSTGARYNEQFF

v_call: TRBV5-4
j_call: TRBJ1-2
cdr3_aa: CASTDRDRGGYGYTF

v_call: TRBV7-9
j_call: TRBJ2-3
cdr3_aa: CASSLSGRETDTQYF

v_call: TRBV5-8
j_call: TRBJ1-1
cdr3_aa: CASTPRPGDTEAFF

v_call: TRBV15
j_call: TRBJ2-5
cdr3_aa: CATTASRLETQYF

v_call: TRBV7-9
j_call: TRBJ1-5
cdr3_aa: CASSVQPADRNQPQHF

v_call: TRBV5-1
j_call: TRBJ2-7
cdr3_aa: CASSLVDSSYEQYF

v_call: TRBV1
j_call: TRBJ2-7
cdr3_aa: CTSSQVGASLCHEQYF

v_call: TRBV19
j_call: TRBJ2-1
cdr3_aa: CASSIQLAGSNEQFF

v_call: TRBV6-5
j_call: TRBJ1-1
cdr3_aa: CASSYSRGNTEAFF

v_call: TRBV2
j_call: TRBJ2-7
cdr3_aa: CASSEIQTGRQYF

v_call: TRBV15
j_call: TRBJ2-2
cdr3_aa: CATSRGTDTGELFF

v_call: TRBV5-1
j_call: TRBJ2-2
cdr3_aa: CASSLAVLGGDTGELFF

v_call: TRBV30
j_call: TRBJ1-1
cdr3_aa: CAWSQIGGTEAFF

v_call: TRBV5-1
j_call: TRBJ2-2
cdr3_aa: CASSLAVSGELFF

v_call: TRBV9
j_call: TRBJ2-1
cdr3_aa: CASSVDTGGANEQFF

v_call: TRBV18
j_call: TRBJ1-5
cdr3_aa: CASSRTGDSNQPQHF